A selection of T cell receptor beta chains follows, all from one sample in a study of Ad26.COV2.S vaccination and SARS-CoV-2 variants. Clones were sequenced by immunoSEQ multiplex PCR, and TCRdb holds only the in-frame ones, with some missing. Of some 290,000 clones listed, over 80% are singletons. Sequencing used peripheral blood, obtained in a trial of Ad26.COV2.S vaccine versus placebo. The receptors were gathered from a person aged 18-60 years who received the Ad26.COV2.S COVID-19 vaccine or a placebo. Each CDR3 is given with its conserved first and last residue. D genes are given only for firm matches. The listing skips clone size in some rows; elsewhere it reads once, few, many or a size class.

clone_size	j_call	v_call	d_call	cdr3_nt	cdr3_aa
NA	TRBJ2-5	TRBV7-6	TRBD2	TGTGCCAGCAGCTTGGGCGGGGGGGCGGTTGGAAAGACCCAGTACTTC	CASSLGGGAVGKTQYF
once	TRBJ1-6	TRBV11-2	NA	TGTGCCAGCAGCTTAGAATGGATCCCTAATGATTCACCCCTCCACTTT	CASSLEWIPNDSPLHF
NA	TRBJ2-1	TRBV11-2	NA	TGTGCCAGCAGCTGGGGGAGGACCCACTACAATGAGCAGTTCTTC	CASSWGRTHYNEQFF
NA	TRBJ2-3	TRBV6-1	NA	TGTGCCAGCAGTGAAGATCTAGCAGATACGCAGTATTTT	CASSEDLADTQYF
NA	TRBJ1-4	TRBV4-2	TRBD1	TGTGCCAGCAGCCTAAGGACAGGGCCCTCTAATGAAAAACTGTTTTTT	CASSLRTGPSNEKLFF
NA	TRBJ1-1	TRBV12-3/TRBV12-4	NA	TGTGCCAGCAGAAGTGACACTGAAGCTTTCTTT	CASRSDTEAFF
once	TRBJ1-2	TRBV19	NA	TGTGCCAGTAGTAAGGGCAGGAGCTATGGCTACACCTTC	CASSKGRSYGYTF
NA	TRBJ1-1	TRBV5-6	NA	TGTGCCAGCAGCTTGGATTCTGGACAGCCGACGACTGAAGCTTTCTTT	CASSLDSGQPTTEAFF
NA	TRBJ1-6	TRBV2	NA	TGTGCCAGCAGCTATATCGGCGCCGACGGGAATTCACCCCTCCACTTT	CASSYIGADGNSPLHF
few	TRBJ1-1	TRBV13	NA	TGTGCCAGCAGCCCCCGGAGGCTGGGAGCTTTCTTT	CASSPRRLGAFF
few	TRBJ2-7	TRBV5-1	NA	TGCGCCAGCAGCCTTCGGGACATACCCTACGAGCAGTACTTC	CASSLRDIPYEQYF
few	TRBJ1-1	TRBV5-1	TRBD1	TGCGCCAGCAGCCGGGATACAGGGGAGACTGAAGCTTTCTTT	CASSRDTGETEAFF
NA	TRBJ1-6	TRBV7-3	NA	TGTGCCAGCAGCTTAACGGCAGGGGATAATTCACCCCTCCACTTT	CASSLTAGDNSPLHF
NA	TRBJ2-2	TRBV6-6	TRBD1	TGTGCCACTAACCCCAGGGGGCGCGGCGGGGAGCTGTTTTTT	CATNPRGRGGELFF
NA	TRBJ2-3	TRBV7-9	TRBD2	TGTGCCAGCAGCTCGGGACTAGCGGACTCTAGCACAGATACGCAGTATTTT	CASSSGLADSSTDTQYF
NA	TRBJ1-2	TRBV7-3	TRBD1	TGTGCCAGCAGCCTGGAGGGACAGGGGAGCTATGGCTACACCTTC	CASSLEGQGSYGYTF
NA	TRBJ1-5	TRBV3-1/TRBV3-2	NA	TGTGCCAGCAGCGGGCAGTATAGCAATCAGCCCCAGCATTTT	CASSGQYSNQPQHF
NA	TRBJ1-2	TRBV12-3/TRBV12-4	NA	TGTGCCAGCAGTCCCGACAGTAACTATGGCTACACCTTC	CASSPDSNYGYTF
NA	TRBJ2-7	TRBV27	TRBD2	TGTGCCAGCAGTACCGGGACTAGCGGGTACGAGCAGTACTTC	CASSTGTSGYEQYF
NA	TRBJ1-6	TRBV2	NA	TGTGCCAGCATCCGGGACGGGGTTAATTCACCCCTCCACTTT	CASIRDGVNSPLHF